A single sample is the source of the 22 T cell receptor beta chains below, sequenced in a study of T-cell reconstitution after alpha-beta-depleted transplantation in children (dated by TCRdb to about 2016). The library relied on PCR. The data were produced on an Illumina HiSeq 2500. TCR libraries were prepared with molecular barcoding, using unique molecular identifiers to normalize TCRbeta repertoire quantification. The raw public data were reprocessed by TCRdb itself: fastp quality trimming at Q25, MiXCR clonotype calling, in-frame beta chains only. Each record represents a unique CDR3 protein, reported with the most common genes and DNA among its rows. Here the sample has approximately 200,000 distinct CDR3 sequences; more than 14% occur a single time. Around 14% of the sample is in the top ten clones. Sequenced material: PBMCs from the stem cell graft donor, taken from the stem cell graft. The receptors originated from a human donor who donated a stem cell graft to a child with acute lymphoblastic leukemia.

At least ten counts were recorded for this clonotype. The CDR3 DNA reads as TGTGCCAGCAGTTTATGGCCCGGGGAAAGCTACGAGCAGTACTTC. Amino acids: CASSLWPGESYEQYF. The rearrangement uses TRBV27 and TRBJ2-7, with D possibly matching TRBD2 (5 bases). CDR1 MNHEY and CDR2 SMNVEV come from the germline V gene (reference sequence). V shed 1 base and J shed 3 bases, with 13 bases lying between them. CDR3 length: 15 amino acids.

There are many counts of this clonotype. V usage is TRBV12-3 or TRBV12-4 and J usage is TRBJ1-3; D gene uncertain. This CDR3 region has 14 residues. Between the trimmed V and J ends, which lost 5 bases and 7 bases, there was a span of 15 bases. CDR3 in amino acids: CASSPRSLRNTIYF. In DNA, the CDR3 is TGTGCCAGCAGTCCGCGGTCCCTACGGAACACCATATATTTT.

This clonotype counts as medium-sized (0.01 to 0.1%). The rearrangement uses TRBV12-3 or TRBV12-4 and TRBJ2-7, with unresolved D. The V end lost 5 bases, the J end lost 2 bases, and 16 bases lay between the germline ends. The CDR3 is 15 amino acids. The CDR3 region is CASSPKWAETYEQYF. CDR3 coding DNA: TGTGCCAGCAGTCCCAAGTGGGCGGAGACCTACGAGCAGTACTTC.

At least ten counts were recorded for this clonotype. The chain recombines TRBV20-1 with TRBJ1-5, with a possible D match to TRBD1 (5 bases). Deletions cut 0 bases from V and 7 bases from J, with 16 bases between. Looked up from germline, CDR1 is DFQATT and CDR2 is SNEGSKA (reference sequence). This CDR3 contains 15 residues. The CDR3 spells CSARDIRGDEQPQHF. CDR3 sequence (DNA): TGCAGTGCTAGAGATATTCGGGGCGATGAGCAGCCCCAGCATTTT.

This clonotype has just a few counts. The CDR3 DNA reads as TGCAGTGCTAGCTCTTTTAACCTAGTGGCTGAGCAGTTCTTC. Its protein is CSASSFNLVAEQFF. This rearrangement joins TRBV20-1 to TRBJ2-1; D ambiguous. Germline values: CDR1 DFQATT, CDR2 SNEGSKA (reference sequence). The CDR3 length is 14 residues. The V and J ends lost 3 bases and 9 bases respectively, with 18 bases between them.

This clonotype was seen at least ten times. This chain uses TRBV7-2 with TRBJ1-2; D is ambiguous. Trimming stripped 3 bases from V and 4 bases from J, with 9 bases between. The germline gives CDR1 SGHTA, CDR2 FQGNSA. The CDR3 spans 13 residues. In DNA, the CDR3 is TGTGCCAGCAGCTTGGGGTCGGGCTATGGCTACACCTTC. It encodes CASSLGSGYGYTF.

This clonotype has a count of ten or more. The chain has TRBV5-1 and TRBJ2-2; 11 bases fit TRBD1. The CDR3 consists of 16 residues. CDR1 and CDR2 from the germline V gene are SGHRS and YFSETQ. The V gene end was trimmed by 4 bases and the J gene end by 4 bases; junction bases not matched to a gene: 6. The CDR3 loop is CASSPRTGGITGELFF. CDR3 coding DNA: TGCGCCAGCAGCCCACGGACAGGGGGCATCACCGGGGAGCTGTTTTTT.

This clonotype was found a few times. The chain carries TRBV19 and TRBJ2-7, with 9 bases identical to TRBD1. The J segment lost 4 bases and the V segment lost 2 bases, leaving 12 bases of the junction unmatched. This CDR3 comprises 17 residues. CDR1 is LNHDA and CDR2 is SQIVND in the germline V gene (reference sequence). Here the CDR3 DNA reads TGTGCCAGTAGTATAAGGGCCCCGGGACAGGGAAGATACGAGCAGTACTTC. The encoded protein is CASSIRAPGQGRYEQYF.

Here the CDR3 reads CASSLAPGDSETQYF. The CDR3 coding sequence is TGCGCCAGCAGCTTGGCGCCTGGGGATTCGGAGACCCAGTACTTC. The J gene is TRBJ2-5, the V gene TRBV5-1; D ambiguous. The CDR3 length is 15 residues. CDR1 is SGHRS and CDR2 is YFSETQ in the germline V gene. Trimming shortened V by 0 bases and J by 5 bases, and 14 bases separated the two germline ends. Drawing the rest from reference TRBV5-1 and TRBJ2-5, the complete variable domain is KAGVTQTPRYLIKTRGQQVTLSCSPISGHRSVSWYQQTPGQGLQFLFEYFSETQRNKGNFPGRFSGRQFSNSRSEMNVSTLELGDSALYLCASSLAPGDSETQYFGPGTRLLVL.

There are many counts of this clonotype. The J gene is TRBJ2-1, the V gene TRBV21-1; the table's D call of TRBD2 was not tested on the DNA. TRBV21-1 is a listed pseudogene. CDR3 length equals 17 residues. DNA of the CDR3: TGTGCCAGCAGCAAAGTACCAGGACTAGCGGACCTACCAGAGCAGTTCTTC. It specifies CASSKVPGLADLPEQFF.

This clonotype was observed at least ten times. The gene calls are TRBV27 and TRBJ1-5; D gene ambiguous. This CDR3 is built from 18 residues. Trimming stripped 6 bases from V and 0 bases from J, with 21 bases between. Germline loops: CDR1 MNHEY, CDR2 SMNVEV (reference sequence). The CDR3 coding sequence is TGTGCCAGCAGCCCCACTCCGGCCGCCTCTTATAGCAATCAGCCCCAGCATTTT. Translating it yields CASSPTPAASYSNQPQHF.

This clonotype has a count of ten or more. J is TRBJ2-3 and V is TRBV19; tentative D call: TRBD1 (7 bases). V shed 6 bases and J shed 2 bases, with 21 bases lying between them. Germline-derived CDR1 and CDR2 are LNHDA and SQIVND (reference sequence). CDR3 length: 17 residues. The CDR3 nucleotides read TGTGCCAGTAGCCCCAGGGGGGCAGGCGGTTACACAGATACGCAGTATTTT. As protein: CASSPRGAGGYTDTQYF.

This clonotype was detected many times. The rearrangement uses TRBV5-5 and TRBJ1-6; 7 nucleotides match TRBD1. With 6 bases clipped from V and 11 bases from J, the junction kept 17 bases outside the gene matches. The CDR3 spans 16 residues. Germline V gene sequence: CDR1 SGHKS, CDR2 YYEKEE (reference sequence). The CDR3 DNA reads as TGTGCCAGCACCACCTTGCAAAGGGACAGTTTTACACCCCTCCACTTT. Protein: CASTTLQRDSFTPLHF.

This chain connects TRBV19 to TRBJ2-1, with 13 bases matching TRBD2. V trimming: 3 bases; J trimming: 0 bases; junction bases outside the gene matches: 5. The germline gives CDR1 LNHDA, CDR2 SQIVND (reference sequence). CDR3 length equals 18 residues. The CDR3 nucleotides read TGTGCCAGTAGTATCGGGACTAGCGGGATACCCTCCTACAATGAGCAGTTCTTC. This encodes CASSIGTSGIPSYNEQFF.

The chain carries TRBV7-2 and TRBJ2-2, with D maybe TRBD2 (6 bases). The V gene's germline CDR1 is SGHTA and CDR2 FQGNSA. CDR3 size: 15 residues. Trimming left V 4 bases short and J 2 bases short, with 11 bases between. The CDR3 protein is CASSSLAVNTGELFF. In DNA form, the CDR3 reads TGTGCCAGCAGCTCTTTAGCGGTTAACACCGGGGAGCTGTTTTTT. Complete variable domain (other parts from reference TRBV7-2 and TRBJ2-2): GAGVSQSPSNKVTEKGKDVELRCDPISGHTALYWYRQSLGQGLEFLIYFQGNSAPDKSGLPSDRFSAERTGGSVSTLTIQRTQQEDSAVYLCASSSLAVNTGELFFGEGSRLTVL.

At least ten counts were recorded for this clonotype. V is TRBV10-3 and J is TRBJ2-7, with 8 positions matching TRBD1. The CDR3 is 13 amino acids. Germline CDR1 and CDR2: ENHRY and SYGVKD. V shed 5 bases, J shed 6 bases, and the junction held 6 bases outside the gene matches. The CDR3 sequence: CAISSGTGPEQYF. CDR3 nucleotides: TGTGCCATCAGTTCCGGGACAGGACCCGAGCAGTACTTC.

This clonotype appeared many times. This rearrangement joins TRBV5-1 to TRBJ1-2; D gene unclear. Germline V gene sequence: CDR1 SGHRS, CDR2 YFSETQ. The CDR3 loop spans 13 amino acids. V lost 0 bases and J 6 bases, leaving 9 bases between the germline ends. CDR3 DNA: TGCGCCAGCAGCTTGGACGGCTTTAATGGCTACACCTTC. Encoded protein: CASSLDGFNGYTF.

At least ten counts were recorded for this clonotype. The chain recombines TRBV6-5 with TRBJ2-4; a weak D match, TRBD2 (5 bases). The ends were cut back, 4 bases at V and 8 bases at J, with 12 bases in the middle. The CDR3 has 13 amino acids. The germline V gene has CDR1 MNHEY and CDR2 SVGAGI. The CDR3 reads CASSSIPGDIQYF. CDR3 in DNA: TGTGCCAGCAGTTCGATCCCCGGGGACATTCAGTACTTC.

This rearrangement joins TRBV23-1 to TRBJ2-7; D is unresolved. TRBV23-1 is filed as an ORF, its function uncertain. The CDR3 sequence is 14 residues long. The V end was cut by 8 bases, the J end by 4 bases, with 18 bases between. CDR3 DNA: TGCGCCAGCCCCGACTGGGCCGTTTGTTACGAGCAGTACTTC. Translated: CASPDWAVCYEQYF.

This clonotype was observed a handful of times. V gene TRBV7-9 combines with J gene TRBJ2-1; the match to TRBD2 covers 8 bases. Germline CDR1 reads SEHNR; CDR2 reads FQNEAQ (reference sequence). Trimming took 5 bases from V and 1 from J; bases not matched to a gene: 4. CDR3 size: 15 residues. CDR3 region: CASSPRGGSYNEQFF. CDR3 sequence (DNA): TGTGCCAGCAGCCCCCGGGGGGGGTCCTACAATGAGCAGTTCTTC. Drawing the rest from reference TRBV7-9 and TRBJ2-1, the complete variable domain is DTGVSQNPRHKITKRGQNVTFRCDPISEHNRLYWYRQTLGQGPEFLTYFQNEAQLEKSRLLSDRFSAERPKGSFSTLEIQRTEQGDSAMYLCASSPRGGSYNEQFFGPGTRLTVL.

Concerning this clonotype: One base away lies a much larger clone, so this may be a sequencing read error. This rearrangement joins TRBV10-3 to TRBJ1-6; TRBD1 might be the D (5 bases). Trimming left V 2 bases short and J 8 bases short, with 13 bases between. CDR3 length: 15 residues. The germline gives CDR1 ENHRY, CDR2 SYGVKD. In DNA form, the CDR3 reads TGTGCCATCAGTGAGGCGGAAACAGGAGATTCACCCCTCCACTTT. Residues: CAISEAETGDSPLHF.

Ten or more counts support this clonotype. The chain has TRBV20-1 and TRBJ2-1, with 8 bases fitting TRBD2. Trimming removed 0 bases from V and 8 bases from J; junction bases left unmatched: 9. Looked up from germline, CDR1 is DFQATT and CDR2 is SNEGSKA (reference sequence). The CDR3 contains 15 residues. The DNA of the CDR3 is TGCAGTGCTAGAGATCCCCAGCGGGAGATAGATGAGCAGTTCTTC. Encoded protein: CSARDPQREIDEQFF.